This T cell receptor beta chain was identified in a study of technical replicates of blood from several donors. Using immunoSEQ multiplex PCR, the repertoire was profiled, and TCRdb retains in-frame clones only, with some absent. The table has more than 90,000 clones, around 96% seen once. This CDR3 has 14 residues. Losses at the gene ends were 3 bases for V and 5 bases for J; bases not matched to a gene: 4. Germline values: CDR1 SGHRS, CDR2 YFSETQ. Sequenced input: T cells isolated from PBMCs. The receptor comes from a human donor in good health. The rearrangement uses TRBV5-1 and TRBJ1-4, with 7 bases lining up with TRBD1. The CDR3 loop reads CASSWGTANEKLFF. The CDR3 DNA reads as TGCGCCAGCAGCTGGGGGACAGCGAATGAAAAACTGTTTTTT.